Below are 3 T cell receptor beta chains sequenced from a single sample in a study of OX40 agonist ivuxolimab in advanced cancers. Preparation of the library involved the immunoSEQ multiplex PCR assay. The table was pulled from immuneACCESS by TCRdb, which kept in-frame rearrangements only. Such tables lose some clones; where checked, under half of the loss comes from unresolved V genes, and the rest has no known cause. This sample lists about 62,000 clones; 85% were detected once. Under 5% of the sample is in the top ten clones. Source: CD4+ or CD8+ T cells sorted from blood, taken in a trial of the OX40 agonist ivuxolimab. The receptors were gathered from an adult with an advanced solid tumor such as melanoma, head and neck, liver or kidney cancer.

J is TRBJ2-3 and V is TRBV5-1, with TRBD2 matching over 7 bases. After removal of 0 bases from V and 4 bases from J, the junction contained 8 bases not matched to a gene. Looked up from germline, CDR1 is SGHRS and CDR2 is YFSETQ. The CDR3 contains 16 residues. As DNA, the CDR3 is TGCGCCAGCAGCTTGGTAGGTCTCGGGAGGTCAGATACGCAGTATTTT. It is translated as CASSLVGLGRSDTQYF.

The chain joins TRBV5-1 to TRBJ2-3; possibly TRBD1 for D (5 bases). This CDR3 is built from 14 residues. Germline values: CDR1 SGHRS, CDR2 YFSETQ. The V end was cut by 2 bases, the J end by 2 bases, with 9 bases between. The CDR3 bases are TGCGCCAGCAGCTTAACAGGAGTCACAGATACGCAGTATTTT. It translates to CASSLTGVTDTQYF.

The J gene is TRBJ2-3, the V gene TRBV5-4, with D tentatively TRBD1 (6 bases). The CDR3 length is 15 residues. Trimming removed 3 bases at V and 2 bases at J, with 13 bases between. Germline V lookup: CDR1 SGHNT, CDR2 YYREEE (reference sequence). As DNA, the CDR3 is TGTGCCAGCAGCTCCCGGGACACATACACAGATACGCAGTATTTT. It encodes CASSSRDTYTDTQYF.